This T cell receptor (beta chain) was retrieved from a study of glioma-infiltrating T cells. The germline gives CDR1 MDHEN, CDR2 SYDVKM. Trimming removed 9 bases from V and 1 base from J, with 9 bases in between. The CDR3 consists of 12 residues. This clonotype was seen at least ten times. TCR alpha and beta CDR3 regions were amplified from RNA using iRepertoire nested multiplex PCR. One-step reverse transcription and amplification started from approximately 100-400 ng of tissue mRNA or PBMC total RNA. Via MiXCR, TCRdb re-called the multiplex PCR reads, giving one row per CDR3 protein. The table records 20,000 to 25,000 distinct CDR3 sequences, 20% to 25% of them present only once.

Sequenced input: glioma tissue, nonneoplastic brain tissue, or PBMCs (not recorded which). The chain employs TRBV28 and TRBJ1-1, with D unresolved. This TCR came from a human donor with low-grade glioma or glioblastoma, undergoing nonglioma brain surgery, or in good health (not recorded which). The CDR3 is CASMVGNTEAFF. The CDR3 DNA reads TGTGCCAGTATGGTGGGGAACACTGAAGCTTTCTTT. Supplemented by reference TRBV28 and TRBJ1-1, the full variable domain reads DVKVTQSSRYLVKRTGEKVFLECVQDMDHENMFWYRQDPGLGLRLIYFSYDVKMKEKGDIPEGYSVSREKKERFSLILESASTNQTSMYLCASMVGNTEAFFGQGTRLTVV.